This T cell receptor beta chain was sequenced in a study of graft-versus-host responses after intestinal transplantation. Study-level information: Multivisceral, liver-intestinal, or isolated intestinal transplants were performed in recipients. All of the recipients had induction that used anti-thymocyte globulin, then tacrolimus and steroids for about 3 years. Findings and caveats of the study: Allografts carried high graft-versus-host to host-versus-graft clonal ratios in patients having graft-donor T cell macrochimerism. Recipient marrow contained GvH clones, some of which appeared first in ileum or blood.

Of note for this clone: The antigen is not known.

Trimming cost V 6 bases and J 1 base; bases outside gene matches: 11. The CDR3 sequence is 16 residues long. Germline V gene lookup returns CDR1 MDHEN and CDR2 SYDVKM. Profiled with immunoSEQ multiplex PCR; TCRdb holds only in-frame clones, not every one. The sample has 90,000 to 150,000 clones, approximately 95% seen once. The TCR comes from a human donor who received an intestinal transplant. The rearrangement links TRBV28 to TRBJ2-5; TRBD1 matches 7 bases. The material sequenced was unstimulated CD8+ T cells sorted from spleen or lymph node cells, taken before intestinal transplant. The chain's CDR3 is CASSPDRDGLQETQYF. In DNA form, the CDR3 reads TGTGCCAGCAGCCCCGACAGGGACGGCCTCCAAGAGACCCAGTACTTC.